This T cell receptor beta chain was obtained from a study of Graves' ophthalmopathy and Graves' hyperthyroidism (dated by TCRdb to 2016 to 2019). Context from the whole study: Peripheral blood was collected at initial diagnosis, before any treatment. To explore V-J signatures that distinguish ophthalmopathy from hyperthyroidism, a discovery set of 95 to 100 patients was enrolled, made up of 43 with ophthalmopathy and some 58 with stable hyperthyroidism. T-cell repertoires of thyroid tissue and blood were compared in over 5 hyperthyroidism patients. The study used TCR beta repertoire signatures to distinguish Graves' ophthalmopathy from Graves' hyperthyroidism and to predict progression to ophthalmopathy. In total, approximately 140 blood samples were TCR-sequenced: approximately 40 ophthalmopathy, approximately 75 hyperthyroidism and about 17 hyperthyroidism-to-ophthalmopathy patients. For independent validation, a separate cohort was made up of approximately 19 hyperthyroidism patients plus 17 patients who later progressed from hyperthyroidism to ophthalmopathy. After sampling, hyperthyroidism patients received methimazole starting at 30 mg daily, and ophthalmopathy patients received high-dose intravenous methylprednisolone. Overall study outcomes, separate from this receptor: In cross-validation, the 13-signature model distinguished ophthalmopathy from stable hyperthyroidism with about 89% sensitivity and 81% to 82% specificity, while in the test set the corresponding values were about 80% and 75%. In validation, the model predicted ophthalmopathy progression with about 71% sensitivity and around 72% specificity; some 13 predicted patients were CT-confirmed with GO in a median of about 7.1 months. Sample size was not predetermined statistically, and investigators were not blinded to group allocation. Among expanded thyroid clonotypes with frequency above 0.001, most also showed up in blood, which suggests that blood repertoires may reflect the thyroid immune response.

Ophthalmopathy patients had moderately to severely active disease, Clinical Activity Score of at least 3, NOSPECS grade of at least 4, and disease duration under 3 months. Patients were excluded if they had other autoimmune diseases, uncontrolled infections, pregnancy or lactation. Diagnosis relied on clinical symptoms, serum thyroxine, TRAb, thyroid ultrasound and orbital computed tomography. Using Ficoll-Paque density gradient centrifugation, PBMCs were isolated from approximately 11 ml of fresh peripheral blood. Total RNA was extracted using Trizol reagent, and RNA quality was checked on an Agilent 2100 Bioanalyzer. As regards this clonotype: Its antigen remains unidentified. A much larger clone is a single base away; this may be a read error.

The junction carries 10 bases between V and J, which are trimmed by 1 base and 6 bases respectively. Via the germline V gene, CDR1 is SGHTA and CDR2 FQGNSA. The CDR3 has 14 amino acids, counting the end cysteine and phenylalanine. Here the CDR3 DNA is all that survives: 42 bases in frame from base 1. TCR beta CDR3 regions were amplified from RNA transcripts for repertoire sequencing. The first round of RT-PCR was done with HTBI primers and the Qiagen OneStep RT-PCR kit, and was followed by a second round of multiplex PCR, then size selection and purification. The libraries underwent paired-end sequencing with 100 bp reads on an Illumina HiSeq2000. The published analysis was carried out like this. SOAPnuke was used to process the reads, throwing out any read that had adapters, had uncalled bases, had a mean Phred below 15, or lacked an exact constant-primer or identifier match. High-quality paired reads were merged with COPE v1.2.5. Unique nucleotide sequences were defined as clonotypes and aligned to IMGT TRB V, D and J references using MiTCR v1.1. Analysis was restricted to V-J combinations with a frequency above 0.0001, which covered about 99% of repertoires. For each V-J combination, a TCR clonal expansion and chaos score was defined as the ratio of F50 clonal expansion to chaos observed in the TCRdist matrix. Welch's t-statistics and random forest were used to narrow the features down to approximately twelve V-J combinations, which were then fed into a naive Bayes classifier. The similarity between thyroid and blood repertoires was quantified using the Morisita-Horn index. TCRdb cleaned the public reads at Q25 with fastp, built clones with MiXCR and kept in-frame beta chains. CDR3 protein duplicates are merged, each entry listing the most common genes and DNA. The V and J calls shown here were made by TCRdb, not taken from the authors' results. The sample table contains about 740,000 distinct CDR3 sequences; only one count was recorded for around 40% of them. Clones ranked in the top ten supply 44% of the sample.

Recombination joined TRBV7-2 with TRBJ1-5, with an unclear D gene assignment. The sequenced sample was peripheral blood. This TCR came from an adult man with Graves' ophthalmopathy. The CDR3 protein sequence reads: CASSLGGCTQPQHF. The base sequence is TGTGCCAGCAGCTTAGGCGGGTGCACTCAGCCCCAGCATTTT. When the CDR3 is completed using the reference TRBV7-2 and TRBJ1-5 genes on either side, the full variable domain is GAGVSQSPSNKVTEKGKDVELRCDPISGHTALYWYRQSLGQGLEFLIYFQGNSAPDKSGLPSDRFSAERTGGSVSTLTIQRTQQEDSAVYLCASSLGGCTQPQHFGDGTRLSIL.